What follows are 3 T cell receptor beta chains derived from one specimen sequenced in a study of control samples from healthy donors and cancer patients. TCRdb's copy holds only in-frame clones and misses some; the assay was immunoSEQ multiplex PCR. Among around 130,000 clones listed, roughly 91% were seen once. The sample was PBMCs. The receptors stem from a man aged 45-65 years with head and neck cancer.

The chain couples TRBV12-3 or TRBV12-4 to TRBJ1-2; D remains unclear. The V and J ends lost 6 bases and 9 bases respectively, with 17 bases between them. The CDR3 is made up of 13 amino acids. For the CDR3, the DNA is TGTGCCAGCAGCCTGGGCTGGGTCGATAGCTACACCTTC. It translates to CASSLGWVDSYTF.

CDR3 sequence reads: CAKHGSPYGYTF. The CDR3 nucleotides are TGTGCCAAACATGGTTCCCCCTATGGCTACACCTTC. The V and J genes are TRBV27 and TRBJ1-2; D is ambiguous. Trimming took off 10 bases at V and 4 bases at J, with 13 bases between the two ends. Germline V gene data show CDR1 as MNHEY and CDR2 as SMNVEV (reference sequence). This CDR3 is 12 amino acids long.

The chain uses TRBV2 and TRBJ2-1; 7 nucleotides agree with TRBD2. This CDR3 comprises 16 residues. Losses at the gene ends were 5 bases for V and 1 base for J; bases not matched to a gene: 8. Germline CDR1 reads SNHLY; CDR2 reads FYNNEI. The CDR3 spells CASSPAQRGSYNEQFF. The CDR3 coding sequence is TGTGCCAGCAGTCCTGCCCAGCGGGGATCCTACAATGAGCAGTTCTTC. The entire variable domain, with the rest obtained from reference TRBV2 and TRBJ2-1, is as follows: EPEVTQTPSHQVTQMGQEVILRCVPISNHLYFYWYRQILGQKVEFLVSFYNNEISEKSEIFDDQFSVERPDGSNFTLKIRSTKLEDSAMYFCASSPAQRGSYNEQFFGPGTRLTVL.